The rows below give T cell receptor beta chains drawn from one sample of a study of blood T cells in healthy people across ages. TCRdb itself ran the 5' RACE reads through MiXCR, one entry per CDR3 protein. The repertoire holds 1.5 million to 2 million distinct CDR3 sequences, with about 28% as singletons. Material for sequencing was blood. These receptors were taken from a woman aged 25 to 39 in good health. The CDR3 runs from the conserved cysteine through the conserved F or W. D genes are given only for firm matches. The size entry is marked missing in some rows and otherwise reads once, few, many or a size class.

>TRBV27|.|TRBD1|TRBJ2-7
CASSPSDRAPSYEQYF
TGTGCCAGCAGTCCCTCGGACAGGGCACCCTCCTACGAGCAGTACTTC
>TRBV4-1|many|TRBD2|TRBJ2-3
CASSQAQTSSGGSTQYF
TGCGCCAGCAGCCAAGCCCAGACCTCTAGCGGGGGGAGCACGCAGTATTTT
>TRBV5-1|.|TRBD1|TRBJ1-6
CASSLVGQGVSSYNSPLHF
TGCGCCAGCAGCTTGGTGGGACAGGGGGTGAGCTCCTATAATTCACCCCTCCACTTT
>TRBV20-1|.|.|TRBJ1-4
CSARAQTGNEKLFF
TGCAGTGCTAGAGCGCAGACCGGGAATGAAAAACTGTTTTTT
>TRBV20-1|few|.|TRBJ1-4
CSARAGTPPGEKLFF
TGCAGTGCTAGAGCAGGGACACCTCCAGGCGAAAAACTGTTTTTT
>TRBV29-1|many|.|TRBJ2-7
CSVVPEGRGTSYEQYF
TGCAGCGTTGTCCCTGAGGGCAGGGGAACCTCCTACGAGCAGTACTTC
>TRBV6-6|many|.|TRBJ2-3
CASTSSGGAVSDTQYF
TGTGCCAGCACCTCATCGGGGGGCGCGGTGTCAGATACGCAGTATTTT
>TRBV7-6|.|TRBD2|TRBJ2-1
CASSSGTSGNDEQFF
TGTGCCAGCAGCTCCGGGACTAGCGGAAACGATGAGCAGTTCTTC
>TRBV19|.|TRBD2|TRBJ2-1
CASSAGASSYNEQFF
TGTGCCAGTAGTGCGGGAGCGAGCTCCTACAATGAGCAGTTCTTC
>TRBV13|many|TRBD2|TRBJ2-7
CASSLSSGGAHEQYF
TGTGCCAGCAGTTTATCTAGCGGGGGGGCCCACGAGCAGTACTTC
>TRBV12-3/TRBV12-4|few|.|TRBJ2-3
CASSSVLNTDTQYF
TGTGCCAGCAGTTCCGTGCTAAACACAGATACGCAGTATTTT
>TRBV5-1|few|.|TRBJ2-5
CASSLNSGAQETQYF
TGCGCCAGCAGCTTGAATTCCGGGGCACAAGAGACCCAGTACTTC
>TRBV20-1|.|.|TRBJ1-5
CSASGGDWQPQHF
TGCAGTGCTAGTGGCGGGGACTGGCAGCCCCAGCATTTT
>TRBV12-3/TRBV12-4|many|.|TRBJ2-5
CASRAWGDSQETQYF
TGTGCCAGCAGGGCTTGGGGGGACTCCCAAGAGACCCAGTACTTC
>TRBV19|.|.|TRBJ2-4
CASSIGRERAKNIQYF
TGTGCCAGTAGTATAGGCAGGGAAAGGGCCAAAAACATTCAGTACTTC
>TRBV7-2|.|.|TRBJ1-5
CACSLQKNQPQHF
TGTGCCTGCAGCTTACAGAAGAATCAGCCCCAGCATTTT
>TRBV20-1|few|.|TRBJ1-1
CSAVTLGAEAFF
TGCAGTGCGGTCACCTTGGGCGCTGAAGCTTTCTTT
>TRBV18|.|.|TRBJ1-2
CASSPLTWGYTF
TGTGCCAGCTCACCCCTTACATGGGGCTACACCTTC
>TRBV12-3/TRBV12-4|few|TRBD1|TRBJ2-7
CARTGGYEQYF
TGTGCGCGGACAGGGGGCTACGAGCAGTACTTC
>TRBV7-9|.|TRBD1|TRBJ2-3
CASSLVYRGAFGDTQYF
TGTGCCAGCAGCTTGGTTTACAGGGGAGCGTTCGGAGATACGCAGTATTTT
>TRBV29-1|few|.|TRBJ1-4
CSAMGDEEKLFF
TGCAGCGCTATGGGGGACGAGGAAAAACTGTTTTTT
>TRBV12-3/TRBV12-4|many|TRBD1|TRBJ1-1
CASSPRTGNTEAFF
TGTGCCAGCAGTCCTAGGACAGGGAACACTGAAGCTTTCTTT
>TRBV4-1|.|.|TRBJ2-1
CASSHPSGPTNNEQFF
TGCGCCAGCAGCCACCCCTCGGGACCGACAAACAATGAGCAGTTCTTC
>TRBV4-2|.|.|TRBJ2-3
CASSQDQQDTDTQYF
TGTGCCAGCAGCCAAGATCAGCAGGACACAGATACGCAGTATTTT
>TRBV18|.|TRBD1|TRBJ2-7
CASSPGTGEIEQYF
TGTGCCAGCTCACCAGGGACAGGGGAGATCGAGCAGTACTTC
>TRBV7-6|many|.|TRBJ2-4
CASSLHERGLAKNIQYF
TGTGCCAGCAGCTTACATGAGAGGGGGTTAGCCAAAAACATTCAGTACTTC
>TRBV30|.|.|TRBJ2-3
CAWRPFPSTDTQYF
TGTGCCTGGAGGCCATTTCCTAGCACAGATACGCAGTATTTT
>TRBV5-1|few|TRBD2|TRBJ2-7
CASSLVAGEDEQYF
TGCGCCAGCAGCTTGGTAGCGGGAGAGGACGAGCAGTACTTC
>TRBV25-1|few|.|TRBJ2-3
CASSESGQTTDTQYF
TGTGCCAGCAGTGAATCTGGCCAGACCACAGATACGCAGTATTTT
>TRBV20-1|.|TRBD1|TRBJ1-6
CSARSPQWTGRSPLHF
TGCAGTGCTAGATCTCCTCAGTGGACAGGTCGGTCACCCCTCCACTTT